This T cell receptor beta chain is from a study of control samples from healthy donors and cancer patients. Germline V gene lookup returns CDR1 SGHTS and CDR2 YDEGEE. CDR3 length: 14 residues. V was shortened by 4 bases and J by 1 base, with 12 bases between the two germline ends. Profiled with immunoSEQ multiplex PCR; TCRdb holds only in-frame clones, not every one. The table lists fewer than 95,000 clones, 91% of them singletons. This sequence originates from a man aged 25 to 40 in good health. The V call is TRBV5-8, the J call TRBJ2-7; D possibly corresponds to TRBD2 (5 bases). Sample: blood. The CDR3 region is CASSPSGGSYEQYF. In DNA, the CDR3 is TGTGCCAGCAGCCCGTCTGGAGGATCCTACGAGCAGTACTTC.